This passage covers 10 T cell receptor beta chains from one sample sequenced in a study of cytomegalovirus exposure and HLA in healthy donors. Vbeta (60) and Jbeta (13) primers were used in the PCR. Profiling relied on immunoSEQ multiplex PCR, and the TCRdb table lists in-frame clones only, not all of them. Among 120,000 to 150,000 clones listed, approximately 80% were seen once. Sequences were obtained from PBMCs. The receptors derive from a woman aged 40 to 50 in good health and CMV-seronegative.

The genes are TRBV7-6 and TRBJ2-3; possible D gene TRBD1, 7 bases. V gave up 4 bases and J gave up 5 bases, with 25 bases separating them. The CDR3 has 18 residues. The germline CDR1 and CDR2 sequences are SGHVS and FNYEAQ. CDR3 in amino acids: CASSSVVSEGARGDTQYF. In DNA, the CDR3 is TGTGCCAGCAGCTCCGTCGTATCAGAGGGGGCGCGGGGAGATACGCAGTATTTT.

This clone has just one count. This sequence joins TRBV18 and TRBJ2-7, with a weak D call TRBD1 (5 bases). Germline CDR1 is KGHSH and CDR2 is LQKENI. This CDR3 spans 17 amino acids. The V end was cut by 0 bases, the J end by 0 bases, with 15 bases between. The CDR3 nucleotides read TGTGCCAGCTCACCACCGACAGCGACCCTCCACTCCTACGAGCAGTACTTC. The encoded protein is CASSPPTATLHSYEQYF.

The chain recombines TRBV10-1 with TRBJ2-7; weak D call: TRBD2 (6 bases). The CDR3 is 14 residues long. Per germline, CDR1 WNHNN and CDR2 SYGVQD (reference sequence). Deletions cut 0 bases from V and 3 bases from J, with 9 bases between. CDR3 bases: TGCGCCAGCAGTGAGTCCGGGACTGGCTACGAGCAGTACTTC. This encodes CASSESGTGYEQYF.

The V gene is TRBV28, the J gene TRBJ1-2, with D possibly matching TRBD1 (6 bases). This CDR3 has 14 amino acids. The germline V and J ends were trimmed by 5 bases and 1 base, with 11 bases remaining between them. Germline lookup yields CDR1 MDHEN and CDR2 SYDVKM. This CDR3 is CASSLTGINYGYTF. The CDR3 DNA is TGTGCCAGCAGTCTAACAGGGATTAACTATGGCTACACCTTC.

The J gene is TRBJ2-7, the V gene TRBV7-9; the D is unclear. The CDR3 sequence is 13 residues long. The ends were cut back, 2 bases at V and 0 bases at J, with 5 bases in the middle. The germline V gene has CDR1 SEHNR and CDR2 FQNEAQ (reference sequence). The CDR3 DNA reads as TGTGCCAGCAGCTTACGCGGCTCCTACGAGCAGTACTTC. Translated, it gives CASSLRGSYEQYF.

The chain links TRBV5-1 to TRBJ2-7; 8 bases are a match to TRBD1. This CDR3 has 14 residues. Losses at the gene ends were 8 bases for V and 0 bases for J; bases not matched to a gene: 7. Germline V gene lookup returns CDR1 SGHRS and CDR2 YFSETQ. CDR3 DNA sequence: TGCGCCAGTTCGGGACAGGATGGCTCCTACGAGCAGTACTTC. Its translation: CASSGQDGSYEQYF.

This chain joins TRBV4-2 and TRBJ2-2, with D possibly being TRBD1 (6 bases). The CDR3 is made up of 16 amino acids. Germline CDR1 is LGHNA and CDR2 is YNFKEQ. Trimming shortened V by 0 bases and J by 0 bases, and 8 bases separated the two germline ends. CDR3 nucleotides: TGTGCCAGCAGCCAAGAAGGGGGATCGAACACCGGGGAGCTGTTTTTT. Translating gives CASSQEGGSNTGELFF.

The chain links TRBV29-1 to TRBJ1-2; TRBD1 matches at 9 bases. The V gene's germline CDR1 is SQVTM and CDR2 ANQGSEA. V dropped 0 bases and J dropped 6; count of bases not matched to a gene: 8. The CDR3 runs to 15 residues. CDR3 nucleotide sequence: TGCAGCGTTGAAGATCCACAGGGGGCTAGGAATGGCTACACCTTC. Encoded protein: CSVEDPQGARNGYTF.

This chain links TRBV7-3 with TRBJ2-3; TRBD2 agrees at 10 bases. This CDR3 spans 17 amino acids. Trimming took 5 bases from V and 4 from J; bases not matched to a gene: 12. The germline gives CDR1 SGHTA, CDR2 FQGTGA. The CDR3 sequence: CASSPRGVAGGPDTQYF. The CDR3 nucleotides are TGTGCCAGCAGCCCACGGGGAGTAGCGGGAGGCCCAGATACGCAGTATTTT.

This chain joins TRBV10-1 and TRBJ2-4; 9 bases are a match to TRBD1. The CDR3 is made up of 21 amino acids. Per the germline V gene, CDR1 is WNHNN and CDR2 is SYGVQD (reference sequence). V dropped 8 bases and J dropped 0; count of bases not matched to a gene: 23. The CDR3 loop reads CASAPGQGLDLTSLAKNIQYF. The CDR3 coding sequence is TGCGCCAGCGCCCCGGGACAGGGTTTGGACCTTACATCTTTAGCCAAAAACATTCAGTACTTC.